Given below is one TCR beta chain in context. The target antigen is unknown. The assay was immunoSEQ multiplex PCR, and TCRdb's table has in-frame clones only and misses some. There are about 240,000 clones in the sample; about four fifths occur only once, and over 0.5% lies in the top ten. This record comes from a study of Tregs in tolerant kidney transplant recipients. Study results and caveats: Findings come from small patient numbers and require larger validation. The most relevant donor-specific Treg TCRbeta repertoire apparently came from expansion with activated donor B cells. No direct test of biological reproducibility was done here.

Unstimulated Tregs (CD4+CD25+CD127-) and CD4+CD25- non-Tregs were sorted from PBMCs. The CDR3 has 14 residues. V lost 2 bases and J 10 bases, leaving 12 bases between the germline ends. Germline CDR1 and CDR2: SGHAT and FQNNGV. The sequencing sample was made of CD4+ T cells from blood. This sequence joins TRBV11-2 and TRBJ1-6, with D perhaps TRBD1 (6 bases). This TCR was sampled from a human donor in good health. The CDR3 sequence is CASSLSLGHSPLHF. CDR3 DNA: TGTGCCAGCAGCTTATCTTTGGGACACTCACCCCTCCACTTT.